A selection of T cell receptor beta chains follows, all from one sample in a study of identical twins. One entry per CDR3 protein, called by TCRdb with MiXCR from the 5' RACE reads. Altogether approximately 280,000 distinct CDR3 sequences are present, under 9% being singletons, with the ten largest covering roughly 2.1%. This sample also belongs to another study, concerning yellow fever vaccine responses in identical twins.

The sequenced sample was memory (CD45RO+) T cells sorted from blood. These receptors all stem from a woman between 18 and 30 years old in good health. CDR3s include the opening cysteine and the closing phenylalanine or tryptophan. Each record gives: J gene, D gene, V gene, clone size, CDR3 protein, CDR3 DNA. A D gene is named only where the DNA matches it firmly. Rows may omit the clone size; those that give it use once, few, many or a size class.

TRBJ1-5 NA TRBV20-1 many CSGQYSNQPQHF TGCAGTGGACAGTATAGCAATCAGCCCCAGCATTTT
TRBJ2-5 TRBD2 TRBV10-3 few CAAQGAGGPQETQYF TGTGCCGCTCAAGGGGCGGGAGGCCCCCAAGAGACCCAGTACTTC
TRBJ1-2 NA TRBV12-3/TRBV12-4 many CASSSRTAYGYTF TGTGCCAGCAGCTCGAGGACAGCCTATGGCTACACCTTC
TRBJ2-1 NA TRBV28 few CASSLFLESQFF TGTGCCAGCAGTTTATTCTTAGAGTCCCAGTTCTTC
TRBJ2-1 TRBD2 TRBV11-1 NA CASSLLLAGNNEQFF TGTGCCAGCAGCTTATTGCTAGCGGGGAACAATGAGCAGTTCTTC
TRBJ2-7 NA TRBV5-1 many CASSVDFANYEQYF TGCGCCAGCAGCGTGGACTTCGCCAACTACGAGCAGTACTTC
TRBJ1-2 NA TRBV21-1 NA CASNRTGEYGYTF TGTGCCAGCAACAGAACAGGGGAATATGGCTACACCTTC
TRBJ1-4 NA TRBV6-1 NA CASRGGWAPEKLFF TGTGCCAGCAGGGGAGGTTGGGCTCCCGAAAAACTGTTTTTT
TRBJ2-1 TRBD1 TRBV6-6 NA CASSRDRNNEQFF TGTGCCAGCAGCCGGGACAGGAACAATGAGCAGTTCTTC
TRBJ2-3 NA TRBV11-3 many CASRFSGVDGDTQYF TGTGCCAGCAGGTTTTCGGGGGTAGACGGGGATACGCAGTATTTT
TRBJ1-1 NA TRBV12-3/TRBV12-4 few CASRKGGRGSEAFF TGTGCCAGCAGGAAGGGGGGGCGAGGCTCTGAAGCTTTCTTT
TRBJ2-1 TRBD2 TRBV7-9 few CASSLAGLAGGYNEQFF TGTGCCAGCAGCCTAGCGGGACTAGCGGGAGGGTACAATGAGCAGTTCTTC
TRBJ2-2 NA TRBV18 many CASSPRNSGELFF TGTGCCAGCTCCCCCCGGAACTCCGGGGAGCTGTTTTTT
TRBJ1-1 NA TRBV20-1 many CSAKTGAMNTEAFF TGCAGTGCCAAGACCGGGGCCATGAACACTGAAGCTTTCTTT
TRBJ2-6 NA TRBV4-2 few CASSQDESGANVLTF TGTGCCAGCAGCCAAGATGAGAGTGGGGCCAACGTCCTGACTTTC
TRBJ1-3 TRBD1 TRBV2 NA CASTEDGTAGNTIYF TGTGCCAGCACCGAAGACGGGACAGCTGGAAACACCATATATTTT
TRBJ2-1 TRBD2 TRBV6-5 NA CASSYGGREQFF TGTGCCAGCAGTTACGGCGGGAGGGAGCAGTTCTTC
TRBJ2-3 NA TRBV12-3/TRBV12-4 many CASSPAATDTQYF TGTGCCAGCAGCCCCGCCGCCACAGATACGCAGTATTTT
TRBJ2-1 NA TRBV11-1 NA CASSSPPLSGRLTYNEQFF TGTGCCAGCAGTTCCCCCCCTCTTAGCGGCAGATTAACCTACAATGAGCAGTTCTTC
TRBJ2-3 TRBD1 TRBV2 NA CATADRDFTDTQYF TGTGCCACCGCGGACAGGGATTTTACAGATACGCAGTATTTT
TRBJ2-7 TRBD2 TRBV2 NA CASSFSGSEQYF TGTGCCAGCAGTTTCAGCGGGAGCGAGCAGTACTTC
TRBJ2-1 TRBD2 TRBV4-2 many CASSQDGTSGDYEQFF TGTGCCAGCAGCCAAGATGGGACTAGCGGGGACTATGAGCAGTTCTTC
TRBJ2-5 TRBD2 TRBV19 few CATSGTNSQETQYF TGTGCCACTAGCGGGACTAACTCCCAAGAGACCCAGTACTTC
TRBJ2-1 NA TRBV7-9 many CASSLSYNEQFF TGTGCCAGCAGCTTATCCTACAATGAGCAGTTCTTC
TRBJ1-4 NA TRBV10-3 NA CAISESGGANEKLFF TGTGCCATCAGTGAGTCTGGAGGCGCAAATGAAAAACTGTTTTTT
TRBJ2-1 NA TRBV9 few CASSVGPGTSYNEQFF TGTGCCAGCAGCGTAGGGCCAGGGACATCCTACAATGAGCAGTTCTTC
TRBJ2-3 NA TRBV20-1 many CSAPARGLGTDTQYF TGCAGTGCTCCCGCGCGGGGGCTCGGGACAGATACGCAGTATTTT
TRBJ2-1 NA TRBV7-9 many CASSLTTGTRATNEQFF TGTGCCAGCAGCCTAACCACCGGGACACGAGCAACCAATGAGCAGTTCTTC
TRBJ2-7 TRBD2 TRBV5-1 many CASSFRLAGDYEQYF TGCGCCAGCAGCTTTCGACTAGCGGGGGACTACGAGCAGTACTTC
TRBJ2-2 TRBD1 TRBV27 many CASQRDRNTGELFF TGTGCCAGCCAACGGGACAGGAACACCGGGGAGCTGTTTTTT
TRBJ2-7 NA TRBV5-1 few CASSLGSAGPSYEQYF TGCGCCAGCAGCTTGGGGTCGGCAGGACCCTCCTACGAGCAGTACTTC
TRBJ2-3 TRBD2 TRBV10-3 NA CAISERLAGGTDTQYF TGTGCCATCAGTGAGAGGCTAGCGGGGGGCACAGATACGCAGTATTTT
TRBJ2-2 NA TRBV12-3/TRBV12-4 NA CATGIPFTGELFF TGTGCGACCGGTATTCCTTTCACCGGGGAGCTGTTTTTT
TRBJ1-6 TRBD1 TRBV6-2/TRBV6-3 many CASRAAGTGGSPLHF TGTGCCAGCAGGGCCGCCGGGACAGGGGGTTCACCCCTCCACTTT
TRBJ2-1 TRBD2 TRBV5-1 NA CASSLGRTSGRAGEQFF TGCGCCAGCAGCTTAGGACGGACTAGCGGGAGGGCCGGGGAGCAGTTCTTC
TRBJ2-4 TRBD1 TRBV7-2 few CASSPWTGEGSIQYF TGTGCCAGCAGCCCCTGGACAGGGGAAGGCAGCATTCAGTACTTC
TRBJ2-4 NA TRBV18 NA CASSPPNLDLKNIQYF TGTGCCAGCTCACCACCGAACCTCGACCTCAAAAACATTCAGTACTTC
TRBJ2-1 TRBD2 TRBV7-9 many CASSPVSGGISNEQFF TGTGCCAGCAGCCCGGTATCGGGAGGCATCTCCAATGAGCAGTTCTTC
TRBJ2-1 TRBD1 TRBV6-5 few CASSYAGRGQGVYNEQFF TGTGCCAGCAGTTACGCAGGCCGGGGACAGGGGGTTTACAATGAGCAGTTCTTC
TRBJ2-5 TRBD1 TRBV6-5 many CASRIGQPGQGGQTQYF TGTGCCAGCAGGATTGGACAACCGGGACAGGGGGGACAGACCCAGTACTTC
TRBJ2-7 TRBD2 TRBV3-1 many CASSQDMGLAAYEQYF TGTGCCAGCAGCCAAGATATGGGACTAGCAGCCTACGAGCAGTACTTC
TRBJ1-5 TRBD1 TRBV15 few CATSRRDRGNNQPQHF TGTGCCACCAGCAGACGAGACAGGGGGAACAATCAGCCCCAGCATTTT
TRBJ1-1 TRBD1 TRBV5-4 NA CASSPVGTGGTEAFF TGTGCCAGCAGCCCTGTGGGGACAGGGGGCACTGAAGCTTTCTTT
TRBJ2-5 TRBD2 TRBV11-2 once CASSPPPSRLAGYETQYF TGTGCCAGCAGCCCCCCCCCCTCAAGACTAGCGGGATACGAGACCCAGTACTTC
TRBJ1-6 NA TRBV6-1 few CASSRGQGGNSPLHF TGTGCCAGCAGTCGGGGTCAGGGAGGAAATTCACCCCTCCACTTT
TRBJ1-1 NA TRBV9 many CASSVATAHGTEAFF TGTGCCAGCAGCGTAGCTACGGCCCATGGCACTGAAGCTTTCTTT
TRBJ1-4 NA TRBV15 many CATSRGSEEKLFF TGTGCCACCAGCAGGGGCTCGGAAGAAAAACTGTTTTTT
TRBJ2-7 NA TRBV29-1 NA CSVRDTHYEQYF TGCAGCGTTCGGGACACACACTACGAGCAGTACTTC
TRBJ2-3 NA TRBV7-9 NA CASTLDGGMGTDTQYF TGTGCCAGCACCTTAGATGGGGGGATGGGCACAGATACGCAGTATTTT
TRBJ2-2 NA TRBV27 few CASSPMDRITNTGELFF TGTGCCAGCAGTCCCATGGACCGGATTACGAACACCGGGGAGCTGTTTTTT
TRBJ2-3 TRBD2 TRBV20-1 NA CSAKRDYMNTDTQYF TGCAGTGCCAAACGGGACTACATGAACACAGATACGCAGTATTTT
TRBJ2-2 TRBD2 TRBV12-3/TRBV12-4 few CASSSGLAGAGELFF TGTGCCAGCAGTTCCGGACTAGCGGGAGCCGGGGAGCTGTTTTTT
TRBJ2-1 TRBD2 TRBV15 NA CATSRDLGGGNEQFF TGTGCCACCAGCAGAGACTTGGGGGGGGGCAATGAGCAGTTCTTC